Below are 22 T cell receptor beta chains sequenced from a single sample in a study of cytomegalovirus exposure and HLA in healthy donors (dated by TCRdb to about 2017). The library was produced with the immunoSEQ multiplex PCR assay. For the multiplex PCR, a mixture combining 60 forward primers for TCR Vbeta segments and 13 reverse primers for TCR Jbeta segments was used. TCRdb mirrors the immuneACCESS table, restricted to in-frame sequences. Some clones are absent from its copies; in checked studies, under half trace to an unresolved V gene, and the reason for the others is unknown. The table for this sample lists over 65,000 clones; approximately 80% of them were counted only once. The ten top clones hold over 2.5% of the sample. The specimen was PBMCs. Every receptor here comes from a woman aged 30 to 39 in good health and CMV-seronegative.

This rearrangement joins TRBV6-4 to TRBJ2-6; 11 bases align to TRBD1. This CDR3 is 18 amino acids long. Germline V gives CDR1 MRHNA, CDR2 SNTAGT. With 4 bases clipped from V and 1 base from J, the junction kept 6 bases outside the gene matches. CDR3 sequence (DNA): TGTGCCAGCAGTGGCTCCGGGACAGGGGGTTCTGGGGCCAACGTCCTGACTTTC. Its protein is CASSGSGTGGSGANVLTF.

The CDR3, as DNA: TGTGCCAGCAGCTTAGTAGGCGGGGGGCTTAATGAGCAGTTCTTC. Residues: CASSLVGGGLNEQFF. The chain links TRBV7-2 to TRBJ2-1; 8 nucleotides line up with TRBD2. CDR1 and CDR2 from the germline V gene are SGHTA and FQGNSA. This CDR3 is built from 15 residues. V lost 1 base and J lost 7; bases outside the gene matches: 6. Based on the CDR3 plus reference TRBV7-2 and TRBJ2-1, the full variable domain is GAGVSQSPSNKVTEKGKDVELRCDPISGHTALYWYRQSLGQGLEFLIYFQGNSAPDKSGLPSDRFSAERTGGSVSTLTIQRTQQEDSAVYLCASSLVGGGLNEQFFGPGTRLTVL.

CDR3 DNA: TGTGCCAGCAGTTTAGGCAGGGCCGAGCAGTACTTC. Translation: CASSLGRAEQYF. The genes are TRBV27 and TRBJ2-7, with a tentative D call TRBD1 (5 bases). The CDR3 has 12 amino acids. CDR1 and CDR2 from the germline V gene are MNHEY and SMNVEV (reference sequence). V was cut by 2 bases and J by 6 bases, with 8 bases left in between.

The chain carries TRBV6-5 and TRBJ1-1; 9 bases line up with TRBD1. The CDR3 runs 15 residues. CDR1 is MNHEY, CDR2 SVGAGI, per germline. J gave up 0 bases and V 6 bases, and 5 bases lay outside the gene matches. The CDR3 sequence is CASSLTGGLNTEAFF. The CDR3 DNA follows: TGTGCCAGCAGCCTGACAGGGGGTTTGAACACTGAAGCTTTCTTT.

A word on this clone: The sample has other DNA sequences that encode this CDR3 too. The gene calls are TRBV29-1 and TRBJ2-7; a possible D gene is TRBD2 (5 bases). Trimming took 6 bases from V and 4 from J, leaving 10 bases between them. Germline lookup yields CDR1 SQVTM and CDR2 ANQGSEA. The CDR3 has 11 residues. Here the CDR3 reads CSVQRGYEQYF. In nucleotides, the CDR3 is TGCAGCGTCCAGAGAGGGTACGAGCAGTACTTC.

The chain recombines TRBV19 with TRBJ1-6; a possible D gene is TRBD1 (5 bases). The CDR3 covers 16 residues. CDR1 and CDR2 from the germline V gene are LNHDA and SQIVND (reference sequence). Trimming shortened V by 6 bases and J by 5 bases, and 17 bases separated the two germline ends. CDR3 in DNA: TGTGCCAGTAGCCCCGGAGGGGAAAGAGATAATTCACCCCTCCACTTT. It yields the protein CASSPGGERDNSPLHF.

This clone was recorded a few times. V is TRBV5-1 and J is TRBJ1-6, with 7 bases that match TRBD1. The CDR3 consists of 16 residues. V lost 4 bases, J lost 2 bases, and 6 bases stayed unmatched. CDR1 is SGHRS, CDR2 YFSETQ, per germline. CDR3 DNA: TGCGCCAGCAGCGTAGACAGGGATCCCTATAATTCACCCCTCCACTTT. Translation gives CASSVDRDPYNSPLHF.

This rearrangement joins TRBV5-4 to TRBJ2-5; the D gene is possibly TRBD2 (5 bases). Trimming took 4 bases from V and 4 from J, leaving 14 bases between them. The CDR3 is 14 residues long. CDR1 is SGHNT, CDR2 YYREEE, per germline (reference sequence). CDR3 bases: TGTGCCAGCAGCAAACCGGGATTAAGAGAGACCCAGTACTTC. Its protein is CASSKPGLRETQYF.

CDR3 amino acids: CAWSRSSGGDEQYF. CDR3 bases: TGTGCCTGGAGTCGGAGTAGCGGGGGCGACGAGCAGTACTTC. The chain couples TRBV30 to TRBJ2-7, with 9 bases identical to TRBD2. The CDR3 length is 14 residues. Looked up from germline, CDR1 is GTSNPN and CDR2 is SVGIG (reference sequence). The ends lost 2 bases at V and 5 bases at J; junction bases unmatched: 7.

CDR3 bases: TGCAGCGTTGAGAGGGCCTACGAGCAGTACTTC. This translates into CSVERAYEQYF. J is TRBJ2-7 and V is TRBV29-1; maybe TRBD2 (5 bases). Trimming stripped 3 bases from V and 2 bases from J, with 5 bases between. The CDR3 contains 11 residues. The germline CDR1 and CDR2 sequences are SQVTM and ANQGSEA.

The rearrangement joins TRBV19 to TRBJ2-7, with 8 positions matching TRBD2. CDR3 length: 12 amino acids. V lost 3 bases, J lost 6 bases, and 1 base stayed unmatched. Germline V CDR1 and CDR2: LNHDA, SQIVND (reference sequence). The CDR3 reads CASSIRGGEQYF. In DNA form, the CDR3 reads TGTGCCAGTAGTATCCGGGGGGGCGAGCAGTACTTC.

The chain joins TRBV7-9 to TRBJ2-1, with a possible D match to TRBD1 (6 bases). Looked up from germline, CDR1 is SEHNR and CDR2 is FQNEAQ (reference sequence). Deletions cut 11 bases from V and 4 bases from J, with 9 bases between. CDR3 length equals 11 residues. CDR3 sequence: CAQGQYNEQFF. In DNA form, the CDR3 reads TGTGCCCAAGGACAGTACAATGAGCAGTTCTTC.

The chain uses TRBV7-2 and TRBJ2-7; tentative D call: TRBD2 (5 bases). V was cut by 6 bases and J by 0 bases, with 15 bases left in between. Germline CDR1 and CDR2: SGHTA and FQGNSA. The CDR3 contains 15 residues. The CDR3, as DNA: TGTGCCAGCAGTTTTTATACGGGATCCTCCTACGAGCAGTACTTC. As protein: CASSFYTGSSYEQYF.

This clone is a singleton in its sample. The V gene is TRBV5-1, the J gene TRBJ1-1; 10 nucleotides align to TRBD1. The junction had 6 bases not matched to a gene; V was cut back by 0 bases and J by 7 bases. Germline CDR1 reads SGHRS; CDR2 reads YFSETQ. This CDR3 region has 15 residues. CDR3 in amino acids: CASSLVGRDRGEAFF. Written as DNA, the CDR3 is TGCGCCAGCAGCTTGGTGGGGAGGGACAGGGGTGAAGCTTTCTTT.

The J gene is TRBJ1-1, the V gene TRBV5-4; no clear D gene. The CDR3 spans 17 residues. The germline V gene encodes CDR1 SGHNT and CDR2 YYREEE (reference sequence). The germline V and J ends were trimmed by 0 bases and 9 bases, with 24 bases remaining between them. This CDR3 is CASSLGADPNTPVKAFF. The CDR3 DNA follows: TGTGCCAGCAGCTTGGGAGCGGACCCTAACACGCCCGTAAAAGCTTTCTTT.

The chain is built from TRBV6-1 and TRBJ1-2, with D possibly being TRBD1 (6 bases). The germline gives CDR1 MNHNS, CDR2 SASEGT. CDR3 length: 15 amino acids. The V gene lost 2 bases and the J gene lost 5 bases, with 15 bases spanning the gap. The CDR3 here is CASSETYLTGYGYTF. The CDR3, as DNA: TGTGCCAGCAGTGAAACCTACCTTACAGGGTATGGCTACACCTTC.

This clone has just one count. The V call is TRBV9, the J call TRBJ1-2, with no clear D. Germline CDR1 and CDR2: SGDLS and YYNGEE. This CDR3 has 12 amino acids. The germline V and J ends were trimmed by 0 bases and 7 bases, with 7 bases remaining between them. The CDR3 protein is CASSVGHRGYTF. DNA of the CDR3: TGTGCCAGCAGCGTAGGACACCGTGGCTACACCTTC.

V is TRBV28 and J is TRBJ2-2; D ambiguous. The germline V gene encodes CDR1 MDHEN and CDR2 SYDVKM. The CDR3 sequence is 16 residues long. Trimming removed 3 bases from V and 1 base from J, with 12 bases in between. CDR3 loop: CASSFENSLNTGELFF. As DNA, the CDR3 is TGTGCCAGCAGTTTTGAAAACAGCCTGAACACCGGGGAGCTGTTTTTT.

V is TRBV11-2 and J is TRBJ1-2; 10 bases match TRBD1. Germline trimming cut 4 bases from V and 8 bases from J; bases unmatched to any gene: 4. The CDR3 has 13 amino acids. Germline assignment: CDR1 SGHAT and CDR2 FQNNGV. CDR3 sequence reads: CASSSGQGVGYTF. Here the CDR3 DNA reads TGTGCCAGCAGCTCCGGACAGGGGGTGGGCTACACCTTC. The whole variable domain, filled in from reference TRBV11-2 and TRBJ1-2, reads EAGVAQSPRYKIIEKRQSVAFWCNPISGHATLYWYQQILGQGPKLLIQFQNNGVVDDSQLPKDRFSAERLKGVDSTLKIQPAKLEDSAVYLCASSSGQGVGYTFGSGTRLTVV.

This chain uses TRBV19 with TRBJ2-2; 8 positions agree with TRBD1. The germline CDR1 and CDR2 sequences are LNHDA and SQIVND (reference sequence). The CDR3 spans 14 residues. Trimming cost V 8 bases and J 7 bases; bases outside gene matches: 9. The chain's CDR3 is CASYRQGSGGELFF. CDR3 nucleotide sequence: TGTGCCAGTTACCGACAGGGGTCCGGCGGGGAGCTGTTTTTT. The entire variable domain, with the rest obtained from reference TRBV19 and TRBJ2-2, is as follows: DGGITQSPKYLFRKEGQNVTLSCEQNLNHDAMYWYRQDPGQGLRLIYYSQIVNDFQKGDIAEGYSVSREKKESFPLTVTSAQKNPTAFYLCASYRQGSGGELFFGEGSRLTVL.

In this sample, this clone turned up a few times. The chain combines TRBV4-3 with TRBJ2-1; the match to TRBD2 covers 10 bases. The germline gives CDR1 LGHNA, CDR2 YSLEER. V lost 3 bases and J lost 6; bases outside the gene matches: 11. The CDR3 is made up of 17 amino acids. CDR3 sequence reads: CASSQGSGGALINEQFF. DNA for the CDR3: TGCGCCAGCAGCCAGGGAAGCGGGGGGGCCCTTATCAATGAGCAGTTCTTC.

The chain uses TRBV6-5 and TRBJ1-2, with 7 bases lining up with TRBD1. Germline trimming cut 5 bases from V and 0 bases from J; bases unmatched to any gene: 6. This CDR3 has 15 amino acids. Germline lookup yields CDR1 MNHEY and CDR2 SVGAGI. This CDR3 reads CASSAAGTANYGYTF. CDR3 bases: TGTGCCAGCAGTGCCGCCGGGACAGCTAACTATGGCTACACCTTC.